Sequencing of this T cell receptor (beta chain) was carried out in a study of T cell repertoires in cytomegalovirus infection. Study overall: CMV epitopes in the study were HLA-C-restricted (recently identified) and HLA-B-restricted (well studied). An indication of both CMV infection and matching HLA type came from public TCR beta signatures.

In the case of this clonotype: No antigen is known for it.

V lost 4 bases to trimming and J lost 4 bases; unmatched junction nucleotides: 7. The germline V gene encodes CDR1 LGHNA and CDR2 YNFKEQ. This CDR3 has 16 residues. TCRdb ran MiXCR on the reads and lists one entry per CDR3 protein. Seen here are fewer than 850,000 distinct CDR3 sequences, approximately 32% observed once, and the top ten hold around 13%. The study's findings and limits: Cumulated frequencies of public TCR beta families served to identify carriers of CMV plus the relevant HLA. CMV-specific TCR beta clonotypes restricted by HLA-C dominated the ex vivo response.

The TCR sequence derives from a human donor in good health (CMV status not recorded). Some clones in this sample may be carry-over from other donors' samples. V gene TRBV4-2 combines with J gene TRBJ2-5, with 12 bases matching TRBD1. This specimen consisted of cultured CD8+ T cells from PBMCs, obtained from culture after CMV antigen stimulation. In nucleotides, the CDR3 is TGTGCCAGCAGCCCCTCGGGGACAGGGGGCGGAGAGACCCAGTACTTC. It translates to CASSPSGTGGGETQYF.